Presented here are 30 T cell receptor beta chains from one specimen sequenced in a study of long-term antiretroviral therapy in people with HIV. At the survey level, the v3.0 immunoSEQ assay was run. TCRdb keeps only in-frame clones here, not all; method: immunoSEQ multiplex PCR. Among some 21,000 clones listed, around 76% were seen once. The source was unsorted PBMCs, collected around 1.7 years before starting antiretroviral therapy. The receptors derive from a woman aged 35 to 49 with HIV.

The V and J genes are TRBV2 and TRBJ2-2, with 9 positions matching TRBD1. The CDR3 has 14 residues. Germline assignment: CDR1 SNHLY and CDR2 FYNNEI. The ends lost 8 bases at V and 1 base at J; junction bases unmatched: 2. The CDR3 nucleotides are TGTGCCAGCTGGGGACAGGGGAACACCGGGGAGCTGTTTTTT. Encoded protein: CASWGQGNTGELFF.

This clone has more than one count but fewer than ten. The chain carries TRBV19 and TRBJ2-1, with 10 bases matching TRBD2. The V segment lost 5 bases and the J segment 0 bases; nucleotides outside the gene matches: 7. Germline V gives CDR1 LNHDA, CDR2 SQIVND (reference sequence). The length of the CDR3 is 17 residues. The CDR3 DNA reads as TGTGCCAGTAGTCTCCCTAGCGGGAGCTCCTCCTACAATGAGCAGTTCTTC. Translating it yields CASSLPSGSSSYNEQFF.

The chain employs TRBV7-9 and TRBJ2-7; 14 bases are a match to TRBD2. After removal of 4 bases from V and 3 bases from J, the junction contained 2 bases not matched to a gene. This CDR3 is built from 15 residues. Germline V lookup: CDR1 SEHNR, CDR2 FQNEAQ (reference sequence). CDR3 in DNA: TGTGCCAGCAGCTGGGGGACTAGCGGGAGCTACGAGCAGTACTTC. Amino acid sequence: CASSWGTSGSYEQYF.

The chain carries TRBV2 and TRBJ2-1; weak D call: TRBD2 (6 bases). The germline V and J ends were trimmed by 6 bases and 7 bases, with 10 bases remaining between them. Germline V gene sequence: CDR1 SNHLY, CDR2 FYNNEI. CDR3 size: 12 residues. CDR3 region: CASRTRGNEQFF. CDR3 coding DNA: TGTGCCAGCAGGACACGGGGGAATGAGCAGTTCTTC.

The count of this clone is one. The CDR3: CASSPGRFGAGQPQHF. CDR3 nucleotides: TGTGCCAGCTCACCGGGTCGGTTTGGGGCAGGGCAGCCCCAGCATTTT. This sequence joins TRBV18 and TRBJ1-5; D possibly corresponds to TRBD1 (5 bases). CDR1 and CDR2 (germline): KGHSH, LQKENI. Trimming pared 3 bases from V and 7 bases from J, leaving 19 bases between. The CDR3 consists of 16 residues.

This clone was picked up one time. The CDR3 region is CASSVGLDWGPLPTGELFF. The DNA of the CDR3 is TGTGCCAGCAGCGTAGGTTTAGATTGGGGACCCTTACCCACCGGGGAGCTGTTTTTT. The chain has TRBV9 and TRBJ2-2; D tentatively fits TRBD1 or TRBD2 (5 bases each). Between the trimmed V and J ends, which lost 0 bases and 4 bases, there was a span of 22 bases. CDR3 length equals 19 residues. Germline assignment: CDR1 SGDLS and CDR2 YYNGEE. Drawing the rest from reference TRBV9 and TRBJ2-2, the complete variable domain is DSGVTQTPKHLITATGQRVTLRCSPRSGDLSVYWYQQSLDQGLQFLIQYYNGEERAKGNILERFSAQQFPDLHSELNLSSLELGDSALYFCASSVGLDWGPLPTGELFFGEGSRLTVL.

The chain carries TRBV4-3 and TRBJ1-2; 9 nucleotides match TRBD1. There are 15 residues in the CDR3. Unmatched junction bases numbered 0, after V lost 1 base and J lost 0 bases. The V gene's germline CDR1 is LGHNA and CDR2 YSLEER. The CDR3 protein is CASSQGTGANYGYTF. The CDR3 nucleotides read TGCGCCAGCAGCCAAGGGACAGGGGCTAACTATGGCTACACCTTC.

This clone appeared a single time. The V and J genes are TRBV10-1 and TRBJ1-1, with a weak D call TRBD1 (6 bases). The germline V and J ends were trimmed by 5 bases and 5 bases, with 12 bases remaining between them. The CDR3 sequence is 13 residues long. Germline V CDR1 and CDR2: WNHNN, SYGVQD (reference sequence). The CDR3 here is CASSQQGWTEAFF. DNA of the CDR3: TGCGCCAGCAGTCAACAGGGTTGGACTGAAGCTTTCTTT.

This chain links TRBV5-8 with TRBJ1-2, with TRBD1 matching 9 bases. The CDR3 length is 15 residues. Trimming removed 0 bases from V and 3 bases from J; junction bases left unmatched: 3. From germline, CDR1 is SGHTS and CDR2 YDEGEE. CDR3 residues: CASSLGRDRDYGYTF. The CDR3 nucleotides are TGTGCCAGCAGCTTGGGGCGGGACAGGGACTATGGCTACACCTTC.

This clone was detected once. The chain carries TRBV19 and TRBJ1-5; D not certain. The ends were cut back, 5 bases at V and 0 bases at J, with 11 bases in the middle. The CDR3 spans 15 residues. The germline V gene has CDR1 LNHDA and CDR2 SQIVND (reference sequence). CDR3 sequence: CASSFADYSNQPQHF. The DNA of the CDR3 is TGTGCCAGTAGTTTTGCAGACTATAGCAATCAGCCCCAGCATTTT.

This chain joins TRBV20-1 and TRBJ2-7, with D unclear. V lost 0 bases to trimming and J lost 4 bases, with 4 bases between them. Germline lookup yields CDR1 DFQATT and CDR2 SNEGSKA (reference sequence). CDR3 size: 11 residues. This chain's CDR3 is CSARDMYEQYF. In DNA form, the CDR3 reads TGCAGTGCTAGAGACATGTACGAGCAGTACTTC.

The sample holds a few counts of this clone. The rearrangement uses TRBV7-8 and TRBJ2-7; possibly TRBD2 for D (5 bases). CDR1 and CDR2 from the germline V gene are SGHVS and FQNEAQ. Between the trimmed V and J ends, which lost 0 bases and 2 bases, there was a span of 8 bases. There are 14 residues in the CDR3. CDR3 coding DNA: TGTGCCAGCAGCTTAGCGAGCGGCGCCTACGAGCAGTACTTC. As protein: CASSLASGAYEQYF.

The chain combines TRBV7-9 with TRBJ1-4; D gene unclear. The germline V and J ends were trimmed by 5 bases and 7 bases, with 11 bases remaining between them. The CDR3 sequence is 13 residues long. Germline loops: CDR1 SEHNR, CDR2 FQNEAQ (reference sequence). The CDR3: CASSTGFGEKLFF. CDR3 nucleotide sequence: TGTGCCAGCAGCACGGGGTTTGGTGAAAAACTGTTTTTT.

The genes are TRBV2 and TRBJ1-2, with D unclear. The CDR3 is made up of 12 amino acids. Trimming cost V 7 bases and J 4 bases, with 10 bases left between them. CDR1 and CDR2 from the germline V gene are SNHLY and FYNNEI. CDR3 residues: CASTSGLYGYTF. The CDR3, as DNA: TGTGCCAGCACATCGGGCCTCTATGGCTACACCTTC.

Written as DNA, the CDR3 is TGTGCCAGCAGTTACTCCTACACGGGTAACACTGAAGCTTTCTTT. It is translated as CASSYSYTGNTEAFF. J is TRBJ1-1 and V is TRBV6-5; D not resolved. Trimming removed 0 bases from V and 2 bases from J, with 10 bases in between. CDR3 size: 15 residues. CDR1 is MNHEY, CDR2 SVGAGI, per germline.

The chain employs TRBV9 and TRBJ2-3; D unresolved. The CDR3 is made up of 13 amino acids. CDR1 and CDR2 from the germline V gene are SGDLS and YYNGEE. The V gene lost 0 bases and the J gene lost 5 bases, with 7 bases spanning the gap. CDR3 residues: CASSVGTGDTQYF. The CDR3 DNA reads TGTGCCAGCAGCGTAGGGACCGGAGATACGCAGTATTTT.

In this sample, this clone turned up a few times. The V gene is TRBV6-6, the J gene TRBJ1-2, with D possibly matching TRBD1 (6 bases). Germline CDR1 and CDR2: MNHNY and SVGAGI (reference sequence). V lost 2 bases and J lost 7, with 17 bases in between. The CDR3 is 15 residues long. This CDR3 is CASSYPEGQGGGYTF. In DNA form, the CDR3 reads TGTGCCAGCAGTTACCCAGAGGGACAAGGAGGTGGCTACACCTTC.

The V gene is TRBV2, the J gene TRBJ2-7, with 7 nucleotides matching TRBD1. This CDR3 has 14 amino acids. In germline, CDR1 is SNHLY, CDR2 FYNNEI. The V gene end was trimmed by 6 bases and the J gene end by 0 bases; junction bases not matched to a gene: 5. CDR3 nucleotides: TGTGCCAGCAGACAGGGGACACACTCCTACGAGCAGTACTTC. Protein: CASRQGTHSYEQYF. Drawing the rest from reference TRBV2 and TRBJ2-7, the complete variable domain is EPEVTQTPSHQVTQMGQEVILRCVPISNHLYFYWYRQILGQKVEFLVSFYNNEISEKSEIFDDQFSVERPDGSNFTLKIRSTKLEDSAMYFCASRQGTHSYEQYFGPGTRLTVT.

The V gene is TRBV28, the J gene TRBJ1-4; a weak D match, TRBD1 (5 bases). This CDR3 is built from 14 residues. Germline V gives CDR1 MDHEN, CDR2 SYDVKM. Trimming pared 5 bases from V and 6 bases from J, leaving 13 bases between. DNA of the CDR3: TGTGCCAGCAGTGCATCCGGGACGGATGAAAAACTGTTTTTT. This encodes CASSASGTDEKLFF. Looking up the rest from reference TRBV28 and TRBJ1-4 gives the full variable domain: DVKVTQSSRYLVKRTGEKVFLECVQDMDHENMFWYRQDPGLGLRLIYFSYDVKMKEKGDIPEGYSVSREKKERFSLILESASTNQTSMYLCASSASGTDEKLFFGSGTQLSVL.

This clone was recorded once. The chain employs TRBV29-1 and TRBJ2-2; TRBD1 or TRBD2 may be the D gene (6 bases each). V lost 4 bases, J lost 6 bases, and 15 bases lay in between. The CDR3 spans 14 residues. CDR1 and CDR2 (germline): SQVTM, ANQGSEA. For the CDR3, the DNA is TGCAGCGTTGGTCCACAGGGAGGTTCCGGGGAGCTGTTTTTT. Its translation: CSVGPQGGSGELFF.

The V call is TRBV9, the J call TRBJ1-3; D not certain. The CDR3 has 12 residues. Trimming took 4 bases from V and 4 from J, leaving 6 bases between them. Germline CDR1 reads SGDLS; CDR2 reads YYNGEE. The CDR3 DNA follows: TGTGCCAGCAGCCAAGGGGGAAACACCATATATTTT. It is translated as CASSQGGNTIYF.

The chain carries TRBV5-1 and TRBJ2-7; D gene uncertain. Germline V gene sequence: CDR1 SGHRS, CDR2 YFSETQ. CDR3 length: 15 residues. Trimming pared 6 bases from V and 1 base from J, leaving 17 bases between. CDR3 DNA sequence: TGCGCCAGCACCTCGGAAATGGGGTTTTCCTACGAGCAGTACTTC. This sequence encodes CASTSEMGFSYEQYF.

The gene calls are TRBV9 and TRBJ1-6, with D maybe TRBD1 (5 bases). V gave up 6 bases and J gave up 8 bases, with 15 bases separating them. Germline lookup yields CDR1 SGDLS and CDR2 YYNGEE. This CDR3 region has 14 residues. The CDR3 is CASTQPGRDSPLHF. CDR3 nucleotides: TGTGCCAGCACCCAACCAGGGAGAGATTCACCCCTCCACTTT. The full variable domain, its missing parts supplied by reference TRBV9 and TRBJ1-6, is DSGVTQTPKHLITATGQRVTLRCSPRSGDLSVYWYQQSLDQGLQFLIQYYNGEERAKGNILERFSAQQFPDLHSELNLSSLELGDSALYFCASTQPGRDSPLHFGNGTRLTVT.

The CDR3, as DNA: TGCGCCAGCAGCTTGACAGGGGGCGCGTACGAGCAGTACTTC. Its protein product is CASSLTGGAYEQYF. The rearrangement uses TRBV5-1 and TRBJ2-7; 9 nucleotides line up with TRBD1. The CDR3 is 14 residues long. Germline loops: CDR1 SGHRS, CDR2 YFSETQ. V lost 1 base, J lost 4 bases, and 3 bases stayed unmatched. Drawing the rest from reference TRBV5-1 and TRBJ2-7, the complete variable domain is KAGVTQTPRYLIKTRGQQVTLSCSPISGHRSVSWYQQTPGQGLQFLFEYFSETQRNKGNFPGRFSGRQFSNSRSEMNVSTLELGDSALYLCASSLTGGAYEQYFGPGTRLTVT.

The V and J genes are TRBV5-6 and TRBJ2-1; 8 nucleotides match TRBD2. CDR1 is SGHDT, CDR2 YYEEEE, per germline. This CDR3 is built from 15 residues. J was trimmed by 5 bases and V by 1 base; bases with no gene match: 5. CDR3 sequence: CASSLPGGSHNEQFF. Written as DNA, the CDR3 is TGTGCCAGCAGCTTGCCGGGAGGGTCCCACAATGAGCAGTTCTTC.

This clone appeared a few times. CDR3 nucleotide sequence: TGCGCCAGCAGCCAAGCTGTCCGGGGGAACACTGAAGCTTTCTTT. Protein: CASSQAVRGNTEAFF. V and J are TRBV4-1 and TRBJ1-1; D gene unclear. In germline, CDR1 is MGHRA, CDR2 YSYEKL. The CDR3 loop spans 15 amino acids. Trimming took off 1 base at V and 1 base at J, with 10 bases between the two ends.

The CDR3 is CATVKGGTYYGYTF. The CDR3 DNA follows: TGTGCCACCGTAAAGGGGGGAACGTACTATGGCTACACCTTC. V gene TRBV15 combines with J gene TRBJ1-2, with D perhaps TRBD1 (6 bases). Germline CDR1 and CDR2: LNHNV and YYDKDF (reference sequence). The V gene lost 8 bases and the J gene lost 3 bases, with 16 bases spanning the gap. The CDR3 is made up of 14 amino acids.

This clone has just one count. The genes are TRBV4-2 and TRBJ2-1; 13 bases line up with TRBD2. The V segment lost 1 base and the J segment 4 bases; nucleotides outside the gene matches: 1. Germline-derived CDR1 and CDR2 are LGHNA and YNFKEQ. The CDR3 loop spans 16 amino acids. CDR3 region: CASSQGTSGGYNEQFF. The DNA of the CDR3 is TGTGCCAGCAGCCAAGGGACTAGCGGGGGATACAATGAGCAGTTCTTC.

The chain links TRBV5-1 to TRBJ1-2; unclear D gene. There are 13 residues in the CDR3. In germline, CDR1 is SGHRS, CDR2 YFSETQ. The V gene lost 2 bases and the J gene lost 1 base, with 6 bases spanning the gap. The CDR3 nucleotides are TGCGCCAGCAGCTTTGGCAGTAACTATGGCTACACCTTC. This encodes CASSFGSNYGYTF.

This clone was counted only a few times. The chain links TRBV7-2 to TRBJ1-2; no firm D call. CDR1 and CDR2 from the germline V gene are SGHTA and FQGNSA. Trimming left V 1 base short and J 7 bases short, with 13 bases between. This CDR3 has 14 amino acids. The CDR3 coding sequence is TGTGCCAGCAGCTTAGGTCGCCAGGCGGGTGGCTACACCTTC. Protein: CASSLGRQAGGYTF.